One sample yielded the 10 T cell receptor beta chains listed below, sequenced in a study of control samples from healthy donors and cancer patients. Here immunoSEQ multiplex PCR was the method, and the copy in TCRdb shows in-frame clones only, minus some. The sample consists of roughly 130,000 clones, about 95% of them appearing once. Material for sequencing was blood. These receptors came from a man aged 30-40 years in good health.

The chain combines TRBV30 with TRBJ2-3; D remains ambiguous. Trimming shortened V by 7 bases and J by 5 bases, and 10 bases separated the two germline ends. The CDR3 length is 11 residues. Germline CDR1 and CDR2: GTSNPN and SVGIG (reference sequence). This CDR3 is CASDSRDTQYF. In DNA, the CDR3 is TGTGCCTCCGACTCCAGAGATACGCAGTATTTT.

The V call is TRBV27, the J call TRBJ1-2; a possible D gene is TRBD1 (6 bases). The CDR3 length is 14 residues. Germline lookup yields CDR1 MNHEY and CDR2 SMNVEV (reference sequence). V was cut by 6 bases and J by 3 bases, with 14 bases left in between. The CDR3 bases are TGTGCCAGCAGGGCTGACAGGTTTTACTATGGCTACACCTTC. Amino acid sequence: CASRADRFYYGYTF.

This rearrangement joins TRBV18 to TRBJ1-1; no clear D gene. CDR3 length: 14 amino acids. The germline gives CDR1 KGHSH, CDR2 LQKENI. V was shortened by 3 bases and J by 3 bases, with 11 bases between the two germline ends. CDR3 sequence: CASSPGGLYTEAFF. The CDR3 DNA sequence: TGTGCCAGCTCACCCGGAGGGTTGTACACTGAAGCTTTCTTT.

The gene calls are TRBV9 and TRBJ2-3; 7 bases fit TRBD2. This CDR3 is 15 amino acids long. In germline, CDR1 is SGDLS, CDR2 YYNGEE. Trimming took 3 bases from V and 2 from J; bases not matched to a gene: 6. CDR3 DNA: TGTGCCAGCAGCGACGAAGCGGGGTCCACAGATACGCAGTATTTT. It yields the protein CASSDEAGSTDTQYF.

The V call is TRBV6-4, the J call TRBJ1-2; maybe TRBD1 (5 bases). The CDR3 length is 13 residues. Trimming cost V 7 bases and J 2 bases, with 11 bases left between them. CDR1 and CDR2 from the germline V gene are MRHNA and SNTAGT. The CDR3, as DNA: TGTGCCAGCAATCAGGGAGCGAACTATGGCTACACCTTC. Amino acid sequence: CASNQGANYGYTF.

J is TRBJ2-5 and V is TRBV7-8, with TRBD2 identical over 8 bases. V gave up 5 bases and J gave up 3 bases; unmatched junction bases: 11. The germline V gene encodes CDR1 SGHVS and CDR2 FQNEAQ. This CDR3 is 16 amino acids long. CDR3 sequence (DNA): TGTGCCAGCAGCACCCGAGAGGGACTAGTTAAAGAGACCCAGTACTTC. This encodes CASSTREGLVKETQYF.

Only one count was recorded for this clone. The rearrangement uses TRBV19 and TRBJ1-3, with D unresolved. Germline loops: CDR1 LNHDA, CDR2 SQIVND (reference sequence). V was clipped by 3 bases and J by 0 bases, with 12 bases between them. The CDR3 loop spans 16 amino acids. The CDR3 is CASSIGYSDSGNTIYF. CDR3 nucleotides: TGTGCCAGTAGTATCGGTTATAGTGACTCTGGAAACACCATATATTTT. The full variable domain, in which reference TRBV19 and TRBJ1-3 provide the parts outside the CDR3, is DGGITQSPKYLFRKEGQNVTLSCEQNLNHDAMYWYRQDPGQGLRLIYYSQIVNDFQKGDIAEGYSVSREKKESFPLTVTSAQKNPTAFYLCASSIGYSDSGNTIYFGEGSWLTVV.

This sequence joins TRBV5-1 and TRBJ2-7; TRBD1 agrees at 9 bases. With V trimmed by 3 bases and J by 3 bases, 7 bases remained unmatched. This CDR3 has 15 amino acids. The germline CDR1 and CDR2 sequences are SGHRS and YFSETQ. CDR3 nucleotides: TGCGCCAGCAGCTCCGCCGGGACAGGGCACTACGAGCAGTACTTC. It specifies CASSSAGTGHYEQYF. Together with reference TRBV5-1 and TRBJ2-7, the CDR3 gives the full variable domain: KAGVTQTPRYLIKTRGQQVTLSCSPISGHRSVSWYQQTPGQGLQFLFEYFSETQRNKGNFPGRFSGRQFSNSRSEMNVSTLELGDSALYLCASSSAGTGHYEQYFGPGTRLTVT.

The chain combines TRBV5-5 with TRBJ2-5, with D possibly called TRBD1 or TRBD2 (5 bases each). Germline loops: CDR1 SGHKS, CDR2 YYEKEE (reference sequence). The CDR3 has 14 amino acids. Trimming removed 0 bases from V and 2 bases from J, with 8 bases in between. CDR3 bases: TGTGCCAGCAGCTTGGGATGGGGGCAAGAGACCCAGTACTTC. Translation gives CASSLGWGQETQYF.

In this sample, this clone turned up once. CDR3 loop: CASSLTQNYGYTF. The CDR3 bases are TGCGCCAGCAGCTTGACACAGAACTATGGCTACACCTTC. The V and J genes are TRBV5-1 and TRBJ1-2; D is unresolved. CDR3 length: 13 amino acids. Trimming pared 1 base from V and 2 bases from J, leaving 6 bases between. CDR1 and CDR2 (germline): SGHRS, YFSETQ.